This TCR beta chain emerged from a study of blood T cell repertoires in COVID-19. Study-wide context: PBMCs, B-cell-depleted T cells, or T cells were the source of the cDNA or gDNA that made up the material.

Using immunoSEQ multiplex PCR, the repertoire was profiled, and TCRdb retains in-frame clones only, with some absent. Of 75,000 to 85,000 clones listed, over 70% were seen once; the top ten hold around 6.1%. The clonotype comes from a middle-aged man with active COVID-19. Sample: peripheral blood.

The CDR3 DNA follows: TGTGCCAGCAGAAGGTTTACACAGGGGAACACTGAAGCTTTCTTT. This translates into CASRRFTQGNTEAFF. The genes are TRBV2 and TRBJ1-1; D may be TRBD1 (6 bases). CDR3 length: 15 residues. Trimming removed 6 bases at V and 1 base at J, with 15 bases between. Germline CDR1 SNHLY, CDR2 FYNNEI. The variable domain in full, with the rest retrieved from reference TRBV2 and TRBJ1-1, is EPEVTQTPSHQVTQMGQEVILRCVPISNHLYFYWYRQILGQKVEFLVSFYNNEISEKSEIFDDQFSVERPDGSNFTLKIRSTKLEDSAMYFCASRRFTQGNTEAFFGQGTRLTVV.